This T cell receptor beta chain was captured by sequencing in a study of shared clonotypes between healthy human individuals. The overall study: In total, the donors were two women and a few men aged 18 to 49. Each donor's CD4 naive and CD4 memory cells filled three plates apiece, CD8 naive two, and CD8 memory one. Study results and limitations: The authors expected sequencing depth to affect clonotype sharing among donors. In having few donors, the study represented limited genetic and exposure-history diversity.

With regard to this clone: Its antigen is not known.

Measured with immunoSEQ multiplex PCR; TCRdb has only the in-frame clones, and not every one. The sample has roughly 2 million clones, over 85% seen once. V was pared by 7 bases and J by 3 bases, with 8 bases between. Germline CDR1 reads SGHRS; CDR2 reads YFSETQ. This CDR3 has 13 amino acids. This sequence originates from a man between 18 and 29 years old in good health. This chain uses TRBV5-1 with TRBJ2-6; D perhaps matches TRBD1 (6 bases). Sequenced input: naive CD4+ T cells sorted from blood. The subset was: CD45RA+ positively selected. CDR3 sequence reads: CASAGDGANVLTF. The CDR3 DNA follows: TGCGCCAGCGCAGGGGATGGGGCCAACGTCCTGACTTTC.